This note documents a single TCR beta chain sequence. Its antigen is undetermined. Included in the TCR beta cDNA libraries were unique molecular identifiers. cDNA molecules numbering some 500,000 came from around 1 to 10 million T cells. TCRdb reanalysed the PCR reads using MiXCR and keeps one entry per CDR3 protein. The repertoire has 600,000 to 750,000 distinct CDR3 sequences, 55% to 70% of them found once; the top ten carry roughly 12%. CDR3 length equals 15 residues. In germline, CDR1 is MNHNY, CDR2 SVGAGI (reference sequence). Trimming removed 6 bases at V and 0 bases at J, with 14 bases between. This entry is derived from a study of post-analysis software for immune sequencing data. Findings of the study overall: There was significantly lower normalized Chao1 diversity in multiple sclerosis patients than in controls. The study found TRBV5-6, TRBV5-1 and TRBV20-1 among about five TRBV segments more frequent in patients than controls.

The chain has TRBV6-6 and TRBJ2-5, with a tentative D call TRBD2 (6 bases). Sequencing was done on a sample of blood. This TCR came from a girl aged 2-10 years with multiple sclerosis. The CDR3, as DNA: TGTGCCAGCAGGGCGGGACGGGATTACCAAGAGACCCAGTACTTC. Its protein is CASRAGRDYQETQYF.